This T cell receptor (beta chain) stems from a study of OX40 agonist ivuxolimab in advanced cancers. Study observations and caveats: By week 6 at 0.1 to 3.0 mg/kg, blood CD4+ and CD8+ T cells had expanded clonally.

In regard to this clone: Its target is not known. The identical CDR3 is also encoded by other nucleotide sequences in the sample.

Profiling relied on immunoSEQ multiplex PCR, and the TCRdb table lists in-frame clones only, not all of them. Of around 64,000 clones in the sample, 70% to 90% were seen once. From germline, CDR1 is SGHNT and CDR2 YYREEE (reference sequence). Trimming took 0 bases from V and 7 from J, leaving 8 bases between them. The CDR3 spans 13 residues. Sampling of blood occurred at baseline, cycle 4 day 1, and cycle 7 day 1. This receptor was identified in an adult with an advanced solid tumor such as melanoma, head and neck, liver or kidney cancer. This chain links TRBV5-4 with TRBJ1-5, with a tentative D call TRBD1 (6 bases). The material sequenced was CD4+ or CD8+ T cells sorted from blood, taken in a trial of the OX40 agonist ivuxolimab. The CDR3 coding sequence is TGTGCCAGCAGCTTGGCCGGGGGCCAGCCCCAGCATTTT. The encoded protein is CASSLAGGQPQHF.